This entry features one TCR beta chain sequence. Antigen specificity is unknown. With V trimmed by 0 bases and J by 1 base, 8 bases remained unmatched. CDR3 size: 17 residues. Per the germline V gene, CDR1 is PRHDT and CDR2 is FYEKMQ (reference sequence). Treatment noted: oral pan-JAK inhibitor, 5-10 mg twice daily. The sample originates from a study of CD8+ T cells in alopecia areata. About the study: Treated patients were given 5 to 10 mg oral tofacitinib twice daily. Study conclusions and caveats: Patients shared TCRs less clearly than mice did, possibly for HLA-related reasons. Persistence in scalp and blood during tofacitinib was observed for many expanded lesional clones. Normal skin's resident alphabeta T cells are also sequenced in scalp samples.

RNA extraction was followed by reverse transcription into cDNA, which acted as the sequencing template. Generated by immunoSEQ multiplex PCR, the TCRdb table keeps only in-frame clones and is missing some. Of over 120,000 clones listed, about 51% are singletons. This clonotype was obtained from a human donor with alopecia areata. The chain uses TRBV13 and TRBJ1-2, with TRBD1 matching 7 bases. The sample here was CD8+ T cells sorted from blood, taken at week 4, from a patient treated with tofacitinib. In nucleotides, the CDR3 is TGTGCCAGCAGCTTAGGCCTTGGGACAGAGAGTAACTATGGCTACACCTTC. It encodes CASSLGLGTESNYGYTF.